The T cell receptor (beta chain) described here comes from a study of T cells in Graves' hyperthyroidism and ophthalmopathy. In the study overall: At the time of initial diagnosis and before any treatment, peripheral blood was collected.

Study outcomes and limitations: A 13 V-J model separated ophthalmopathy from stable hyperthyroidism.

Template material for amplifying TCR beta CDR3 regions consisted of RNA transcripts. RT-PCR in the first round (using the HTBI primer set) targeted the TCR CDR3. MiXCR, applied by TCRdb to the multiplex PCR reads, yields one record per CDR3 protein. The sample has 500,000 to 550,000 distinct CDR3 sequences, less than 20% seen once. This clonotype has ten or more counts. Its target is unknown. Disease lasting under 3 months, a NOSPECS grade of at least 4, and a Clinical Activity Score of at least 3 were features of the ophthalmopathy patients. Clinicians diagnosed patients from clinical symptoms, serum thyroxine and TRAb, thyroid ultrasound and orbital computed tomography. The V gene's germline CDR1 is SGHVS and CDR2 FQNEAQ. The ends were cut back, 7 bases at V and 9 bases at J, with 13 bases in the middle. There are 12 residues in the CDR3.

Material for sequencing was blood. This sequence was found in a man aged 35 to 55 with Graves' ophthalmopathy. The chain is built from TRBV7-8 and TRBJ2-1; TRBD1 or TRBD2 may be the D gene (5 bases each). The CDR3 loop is CASNKLRGEQFF. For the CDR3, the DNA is TGTGCCAGCAACAAGCTGAGGGGTGAGCAGTTCTTC.